This TCR beta chain appears in the sequencing data of a study of cytomegalovirus exposure and HLA in healthy donors. Across the whole study: Earlier work reported 90 million to 120 million unique TCR beta sequences from approximately 180 million T cells.

The study ran its PCR with 60 Vbeta and 13 Jbeta primers. The protocol was immunoSEQ multiplex PCR, while the TCRdb copy is restricted to in-frame clones and leaves out a portion. Of tens of thousands of clones in the sample, around 85% were seen once. The CDR3 covers 13 residues. CDR1 is GTSNPN, CDR2 SVGIG, per germline (reference sequence). The V gene lost 4 bases and the J gene lost 2 bases, with 12 bases spanning the gap. V usage is TRBV30 and J usage is TRBJ2-7; D unresolved. The TCR was taken from a man between 18 and 35 years old in good health and CMV-seronegative. Sequencing used PBMCs. DNA for the CDR3: TGTGCCTGGACCAGGTACAGCACCTACGAGCAGTACTTC. It is translated as CAWTRYSTYEQYF.